This TCR beta chain was identified during a study of post-analysis software for immune sequencing data. Across the whole study: Multiple sclerosis in the patients followed relapsing-remitting, secondary progressive and progressive-relapsing courses.

Note on this clonotype: What it binds is not known.

Every TCR beta cDNA library bore unique molecular identifiers. TCRdb re-derived calls from the PCR reads in MiXCR, one entry per CDR3 protein. The sample yields approximately 730,000 distinct CDR3 sequences, roughly 27% seen once. Per the germline V gene, CDR1 is SGHRS and CDR2 is YFSETQ. CDR3 length: 14 residues. V shed 6 bases and J shed 2 bases, with 14 bases lying between them. Study results and caveats: A handful of TRBV segments appeared more often in patients than in controls, and TRBV5-6, TRBV5-1 and TRBV20-1 were among these.

This sequence originates from a girl under 18 with multiple sclerosis. The specimen was blood. V usage is TRBV5-1 and J usage is TRBJ2-5; no clear D. As DNA, the CDR3 is TGCGCCAGCAACACGGCCCTCGGTCAAGAGACCCAGTACTTC. Translating gives CASNTALGQETQYF.